A single sample gave rise to the 26 T cell receptor beta chains below, sequenced in a study of T cells after posttransplantation cyclophosphamide. Profiling relied on immunoSEQ multiplex PCR, and the TCRdb table lists in-frame clones only, not all of them. There are approximately 52,000 clones in the sample; 86% occur only once, and roughly 2.8% lies in the top ten. Sequencing was performed on PBMCs. The receptor set was obtained from a man aged 30 to 39 with a blood cancer, CMV-positive, and with a related stem cell donor.

V usage is TRBV6-6 and J usage is TRBJ2-5; D ambiguous. Trimming removed 0 bases from V and 5 bases from J, with 10 bases in between. Germline CDR1 is MNHNY and CDR2 is SVGAGI (reference sequence). This CDR3 region has 14 residues. The CDR3 nucleotides are TGTGCCAGCAGTTACTCGACACCCCAGGAGACCCAGTACTTC. It translates to CASSYSTPQETQYF.

The CDR3 DNA reads as TGTGCCAGCAGTGAAGTTAACCTAGCGGGAGGTGGGACGCAGTATTTT. Encoded protein: CASSEVNLAGGGTQYF. The rearrangement joins TRBV2 to TRBJ2-3; 11 positions agree with TRBD2. The CDR3 has 16 residues. Per germline, CDR1 SNHLY and CDR2 FYNNEI. Trimming took 1 base from V and 9 from J; bases not matched to a gene: 9. The variable domain in full, completed from reference TRBV2 and TRBJ2-3, reads EPEVTQTPSHQVTQMGQEVILRCVPISNHLYFYWYRQILGQKVEFLVSFYNNEISEKSEIFDDQFSVERPDGSNFTLKIRSTKLEDSAMYFCASSEVNLAGGGTQYFGPGTRLTVL.

The chain carries TRBV9 and TRBJ2-1, with TRBD1 matching over 8 bases. Unmatched junction bases numbered 2, after V lost 0 bases and J lost 12 bases. The CDR3 covers 12 residues. The germline V gene has CDR1 SGDLS and CDR2 YYNGEE. DNA for the CDR3: TGTGCCAGCAGCGTAGATGGGACAGGGCAGTTCTTC. Amino acid sequence: CASSVDGTGQFF.

The chain combines TRBV30 with TRBJ2-2; TRBD2 might be the D (5 bases). Germline CDR1 and CDR2: GTSNPN and SVGIG (reference sequence). V lost 3 bases and J 5 bases, leaving 10 bases between the germline ends. The CDR3 consists of 13 residues. This CDR3 is CAWRAGQTGELFF. The CDR3 DNA is TGTGCCTGGAGGGCGGGCCAGACCGGGGAGCTGTTTTTT.

This chain joins TRBV7-8 and TRBJ1-5, with TRBD1 matching 8 bases. This CDR3 has 18 amino acids. With V trimmed by 5 bases and J by 2 bases, 14 bases remained unmatched. From germline, CDR1 is SGHVS and CDR2 FQNEAQ. The CDR3 sequence: CASSPFRTGQIRNQPQHF. CDR3 sequence (DNA): TGTGCCAGCAGCCCATTCAGGACAGGGCAAATCCGCAATCAGCCCCAGCATTTT. The complete variable domain, with remaining parts taken from reference TRBV7-8 and TRBJ1-5, reads GAGVSQSPRYKVAKRGQDVALRCDPISGHVSLFWYQQALGQGPEFLTYFQNEAQLDKSGLPSDRFFAERPEGSVSTLKIQRTQQEDSAVYLCASSPFRTGQIRNQPQHFGDGTRLSIL.

The J gene is TRBJ2-1, the V gene TRBV6-4; D is possibly TRBD2 (6 bases). The germline V gene has CDR1 MRHNA and CDR2 SNTAGT. The germline V and J ends were trimmed by 2 bases and 1 base, with 9 bases remaining between them. The CDR3 contains 15 residues. Written as DNA, the CDR3 is TGTGCCAGCAGTGACAGGGCGGGATCCTACAATGAGCAGTTCTTC. Its protein is CASSDRAGSYNEQFF.

The rearrangement uses TRBV29-1 and TRBJ1-4; 7 nucleotides line up with TRBD1. Germline V gene sequence: CDR1 SQVTM, CDR2 ANQGSEA. CDR3 length: 14 amino acids. Trimming removed 5 bases from V and 6 bases from J; junction bases left unmatched: 9. DNA of the CDR3: TGCAGCGTTCGGACGACAGGGTGGGATGAAAAACTGTTTTTT. It specifies CSVRTTGWDEKLFF.

Concerning this clone: Distinct nucleotide sequences in the sample also encode this CDR3. The V call is TRBV7-9, the J call TRBJ1-5; 8 nucleotides agree with TRBD1. With 2 bases clipped from V and 4 bases from J, the junction kept 1 base outside the gene matches. CDR1 is SEHNR and CDR2 is FQNEAQ in the germline V gene (reference sequence). The CDR3 sequence is 14 residues long. The DNA for the CDR3 is TGTGCCAGCAGCTTAACAGGGGGTAATCAGCCCCAGCATTTT. The encoded protein is CASSLTGGNQPQHF.

This chain uses TRBV5-6 with TRBJ2-7; D not certain. V gave up 2 bases and J gave up 4 bases, with 13 bases separating them. The CDR3 totals 14 residues. Germline CDR1 reads SGHDT; CDR2 reads YYEEEE. The CDR3 nucleotides read TGTGCCAGCAGCTTTATCGAGGTTCCGTACGAGCAGTACTTC. Translating gives CASSFIEVPYEQYF.

The table lists this clone with a few counts. The chain uses TRBV7-2 and TRBJ1-3; the D is unclear. CDR1 and CDR2 (germline): SGHTA, FQGNSA. The ends were cut back, 1 base at V and 2 bases at J, with 9 bases in the middle. The CDR3 has 15 residues. CDR3 sequence: CASSLDRNPGNTIYF. As DNA, the CDR3 is TGTGCCAGCAGCTTAGACAGAAACCCTGGAAACACCATATATTTT.

This clone was observed a few times. This chain joins TRBV6-5 and TRBJ1-3; TRBD1 agrees at 7 bases. Losses at the gene ends were 5 bases for V and 4 bases for J; bases not matched to a gene: 5. This CDR3 has 14 amino acids. Germline V gene lookup returns CDR1 MNHEY and CDR2 SVGAGI. Here the CDR3 reads CASSTPGQGNTIYF. The CDR3 coding sequence is TGTGCCAGCAGTACCCCGGGACAGGGAAACACCATATATTTT.

The chain employs TRBV29-1 and TRBJ2-3, with TRBD2 matching over 9 bases. The V segment lost 5 bases and the J segment 4 bases; nucleotides outside the gene matches: 13. The germline V gene has CDR1 SQVTM and CDR2 ANQGSEA. CDR3 size: 16 residues. The CDR3 sequence is CSVLPISGSPPDTQYF. CDR3 DNA sequence: TGCAGCGTTTTACCCATTAGCGGGAGCCCCCCAGATACGCAGTATTTT.

This chain connects TRBV6-1 to TRBJ2-1, with 8 bases matching TRBD2. Trimming removed 1 base from V and 15 bases from J; junction bases left unmatched: 14. Per the germline V gene, CDR1 is MNHNS and CDR2 is SASEGT. The CDR3 contains 15 residues. The CDR3 DNA sequence: TGTGCCAGCAGTGAAGAAGGGAGGGGCGGGAGGTCCTCGTTCTTC. It encodes CASSEEGRGGRSSFF.

The chain joins TRBV5-1 to TRBJ2-3; TRBD2 aligns across 8 bases. CDR3 length: 16 residues. The germline gives CDR1 SGHRS, CDR2 YFSETQ. After removal of 1 base from V and 4 bases from J, the junction contained 8 bases not matched to a gene. CDR3 sequence (DNA): TGCGCCAGCAGCTTGTACGAGGCGGGAGGTCCAGATACGCAGTATTTT. Translating it yields CASSLYEAGGPDTQYF.

The CDR3, as DNA: TGTGCCAGCAGCTTAGGGTCGTTCAGACAGGGGGAATTTTTGTACTTC. This sequence encodes CASSLGSFRQGEFLYF. The chain recombines TRBV7-8 with TRBJ2-7, with 9 bases identical to TRBD1. The CDR3 consists of 16 residues. Looked up from germline, CDR1 is SGHVS and CDR2 is FQNEAQ. V shed 1 base and J 12 bases; nucleotides not matched to a gene: 16.

The chain is built from TRBV6-5 and TRBJ2-1; 10 nucleotides line up with TRBD2. The CDR3 runs to 16 residues. V lost 0 bases to trimming and J lost 10 bases; unmatched junction nucleotides: 9. Looked up from germline, CDR1 is MNHEY and CDR2 is SVGAGI. CDR3 sequence reads: CASSYSPAGGLGEQFF. For the CDR3, the DNA is TGTGCCAGCAGTTACTCGCCAGCGGGAGGGCTGGGAGAGCAGTTCTTC.

This chain connects TRBV11-2 to TRBJ2-1; D perhaps matches TRBD1 (5 bases). V lost 5 bases to trimming and J lost 4 bases, with 15 bases between them. CDR1 and CDR2 (germline): SGHAT, FQNNGV. The CDR3 has 15 residues. The CDR3 reads CASSPRGRVYNEQFF. The CDR3 DNA reads TGTGCCAGCAGCCCTAGGGGTAGGGTATACAATGAGCAGTTCTTC.

This chain connects TRBV7-6 to TRBJ1-1; 9 bases align to TRBD1. Germline lookup yields CDR1 SGHVS and CDR2 FNYEAQ. The CDR3 sequence is 15 residues long. V lost 3 bases, J lost 5 bases, and 7 bases stayed unmatched. The chain's CDR3 is CASSLGTGTFTEAFF. The CDR3 region has the DNA TGTGCCAGCAGCTTGGGGACAGGGACTTTTACTGAAGCTTTCTTT.

The V gene is TRBV13, the J gene TRBJ1-1; maybe TRBD1 (6 bases). This CDR3 is built from 16 residues. The V end was cut by 0 bases, the J end by 5 bases, with 16 bases between. Germline values: CDR1 PRHDT, CDR2 FYEKMQ (reference sequence). CDR3 bases: TGTGCCAGCAGCTTAGGCCTTGGGACAAGGGGAACTGAAGCTTTCTTT. It yields the protein CASSLGLGTRGTEAFF.

The chain uses TRBV10-3 and TRBJ2-1, with 9 bases fitting TRBD2. Germline assignment: CDR1 ENHRY and CDR2 SYGVKD. J was trimmed by 7 bases and V by 0 bases; bases with no gene match: 16. This CDR3 spans 19 amino acids. The DNA of the CDR3 is TGTGCCATCAGTGAGTCCGTTCCTACATTGCTAGCGGGGAAGAATGAGCAGTTCTTC. It encodes CAISESVPTLLAGKNEQFF.

V is TRBV30 and J is TRBJ1-2; 7 bases align to TRBD1. V lost 0 bases and J lost 7; bases outside the gene matches: 11. The germline V gene has CDR1 GTSNPN and CDR2 SVGIG (reference sequence). The CDR3 totals 15 residues. The CDR3 protein is CAWSVPETGKSGYTF. DNA for the CDR3: TGTGCCTGGAGTGTTCCGGAGACAGGGAAGTCTGGCTACACCTTC.

This clone has only a few counts. CDR3 DNA sequence: TGTGCCAGCAGCCAGGGGGTCAGGGACACCGGGGAGCTGTTTTTT. As protein: CASSQGVRDTGELFF. This rearrangement joins TRBV5-5 to TRBJ2-2; 7 bases align to TRBD1. V trimming: 4 bases; J trimming: 3 bases; junction bases outside the gene matches: 6. This CDR3 region has 15 residues. CDR1 and CDR2 (germline): SGHKS, YYEKEE (reference sequence).

The chain couples TRBV7-2 to TRBJ2-1, with a weak D call TRBD2 (5 bases). The CDR3 length is 14 residues. The V and J ends lost 3 bases and 7 bases respectively, with 13 bases between them. Germline values: CDR1 SGHTA, CDR2 FQGNSA. The CDR3 protein is CASSFRGFTNEQFF. The CDR3 coding sequence is TGTGCCAGCAGCTTTCGGGGTTTCACGAATGAGCAGTTCTTC.

The CDR3 nucleotides read TGCGCCAGCAGCCCTGAGAGAGCGCGGCAAGAGACCCAGTACTTC. Translation gives CASSPERARQETQYF. This chain connects TRBV4-1 to TRBJ2-5; D gene uncertain. This CDR3 spans 15 amino acids. Per germline, CDR1 MGHRA and CDR2 YSYEKL. V shed 4 bases and J shed 2 bases, with 14 bases lying between them.

The V and J genes are TRBV9 and TRBJ2-3; 8 bases line up with TRBD2. This CDR3 region has 16 residues. Germline values: CDR1 SGDLS, CDR2 YYNGEE. V lost 3 bases and J lost 0; bases outside the gene matches: 6. The CDR3 here is CASSAQGLDSTDTQYF. CDR3 DNA sequence: TGTGCCAGCAGCGCACAGGGACTAGATAGCACAGATACGCAGTATTTT.

V is TRBV7-6 and J is TRBJ2-5; 7 nucleotides align to TRBD1. The V and J ends lost 5 bases and 5 bases, in that order; junction bases with no gene match: 5. Germline-derived CDR1 and CDR2 are SGHVS and FNYEAQ. The CDR3 contains 13 residues. CDR3 coding DNA: TGTGCCAGCAGCCCAGACAGGGTCGAGACCCAGTACTTC. Amino acids: CASSPDRVETQYF.